The 26 T cell receptor beta chains given below trace back to one sample, sequenced in a study of cytomegalovirus exposure and HLA in healthy donors. 13 Jbeta primers and 60 Vbeta primers were used for the PCR. Sequencing was performed with immunoSEQ multiplex PCR; in TCRdb, only in-frame clones are kept and a portion is missing. Counted here are some 150,000 clones, roughly 86% occurring once; the ten biggest clones make up roughly 3.2%. The sequencing sample was made of PBMCs. These receptor sequences come from a man aged 18 to 29 in good health and CMV-seropositive.

CDR3 residues: CASSYSRGRGVNEQYF. The CDR3 bases are TGTGCCAGCAGTTACTCGCGCGGGAGGGGAGTCAACGAGCAGTACTTC. The V gene is TRBV6-5, the J gene TRBJ2-7, with 9 bases aligning to TRBD2. This CDR3 spans 16 amino acids. Germline V gene lookup returns CDR1 MNHEY and CDR2 SVGAGI. V was clipped by 0 bases and J by 5 bases; unmatched bases: 8.

This chain uses TRBV6-6 with TRBJ2-5; a possible D gene is TRBD1 (5 bases). CDR3 length equals 15 residues. Trimming pared 2 bases from V and 5 bases from J, leaving 15 bases between. Germline V CDR1 and CDR2: MNHNY, SVGAGI (reference sequence). CDR3 residues: CASSYTARDGETQYF. The CDR3, as DNA: TGTGCCAGCAGTTACACTGCCAGGGATGGCGAGACCCAGTACTTC.

The J gene is TRBJ2-3, the V gene TRBV27; 8 bases line up with TRBD2. Germline V gene sequence: CDR1 MNHEY, CDR2 SMNVEV (reference sequence). The trim removed 5 bases at V and 0 bases at J, leaving 4 bases unmatched. The CDR3 is 15 amino acids. As DNA, the CDR3 is TGTGCCAGCAGTAGACCTAGCGGGAGCACAGATACGCAGTATTTT. Protein product: CASSRPSGSTDTQYF.

The chain carries TRBV6-6 and TRBJ1-4; tentative D call: TRBD1 (6 bases). V was shortened by 2 bases and J by 5 bases, with 12 bases between the two germline ends. Germline CDR1 reads MNHNY; CDR2 reads SVGAGI (reference sequence). The CDR3 extends over 15 amino acids. CDR3 nucleotides: TGTGCCAGCAGTTACACAGGGACGGAGAATGAAAAACTGTTTTTT. This encodes CASSYTGTENEKLFF.

The chain couples TRBV7-9 to TRBJ1-4; TRBD1 matches 8 bases. J was trimmed by 7 bases and V by 4 bases; bases with no gene match: 8. The CDR3 runs to 15 residues. The germline CDR1 and CDR2 sequences are SEHNR and FQNEAQ (reference sequence). The CDR3 here is CASSSLGTGGEKLFF. The DNA of the CDR3 is TGTGCCAGCAGCTCGCTTGGGACAGGAGGTGAAAAACTGTTTTTT.

This clone showed up just once. The CDR3 nucleotides are TGTGCCAGCAGTTCCCGAGTTGGGCCCCAGCATTTT. It specifies CASSSRVGPQHF. The genes are TRBV28 and TRBJ1-5; D ambiguous. V gave up 4 bases and J gave up 9 bases, with 10 bases separating them. This CDR3 has 12 residues. Germline V CDR1 and CDR2: MDHEN, SYDVKM.

The genes are TRBV5-1 and TRBJ2-3, with 7 bases fitting TRBD1. V shed 4 bases, J shed 4 bases, and the junction held 18 bases outside the gene matches. The CDR3 is made up of 18 amino acids. Germline assignment: CDR1 SGHRS and CDR2 YFSETQ. The CDR3 protein is CASSTPDPGTVIADTQYF. The CDR3 DNA follows: TGCGCCAGCAGCACACCCGATCCCGGGACAGTAATCGCAGATACGCAGTATTTT.

As concerns this clone: One end of the junction is discordant with germline, which a read error may explain. J is TRBJ2-5 and V is TRBV7-9; TRBD2 is a possible D gene (6 bases). Germline CDR1 is SEHNR and CDR2 is FQNEAQ (reference sequence). The CDR3 is 13 residues long. The CDR3 nucleotides read TGTTCCAGCAGCTTAGTCGGGGGAGAGACCCAGTACTTC. Its translation: CSSSLVGGETQYF.

The chain carries TRBV5-5 and TRBJ2-7; D gene unclear. The CDR3 length is 13 residues. V was shortened by 0 bases and J by 2 bases, with 6 bases between the two germline ends. Germline CDR1 reads SGHKS; CDR2 reads YYEKEE (reference sequence). The CDR3 protein is CASSLGLPYEQYF. The CDR3 bases are TGTGCCAGCAGCTTGGGCCTACCCTACGAGCAGTACTTC.

This sequence joins TRBV7-9 and TRBJ2-1, with 8 bases fitting TRBD2. Unmatched junction bases numbered 6, after V lost 7 bases and J lost 4 bases. This CDR3 has 14 residues. The germline CDR1 and CDR2 sequences are SEHNR and FQNEAQ (reference sequence). CDR3 region: CASTTSGEYNEQFF. CDR3 bases: TGTGCCAGCACCACTAGCGGAGAATACAATGAGCAGTTCTTC.

This chain uses TRBV9 with TRBJ1-1; D uncertain. Germline lookup yields CDR1 SGDLS and CDR2 YYNGEE. V lost 0 bases and J 1 base, leaving 13 bases between the germline ends. The length of the CDR3 is 16 residues. The CDR3 loop is CASSVGPKRTNTEAFF. CDR3 DNA sequence: TGTGCCAGCAGCGTAGGCCCCAAGAGAACGAACACTGAAGCTTTCTTT.

V usage is TRBV30 and J usage is TRBJ2-7; 9 positions agree with TRBD1. This CDR3 has 12 amino acids. J gave up 7 bases and V 2 bases, and 3 bases lay outside the gene matches. Germline V gene lookup returns CDR1 GTSNPN and CDR2 SVGIG (reference sequence). CDR3 sequence (DNA): TGTGCCTGGAGTCTGACAGGGGGAGAGCAGTACTTC. Protein sequence: CAWSLTGGEQYF.

This sequence joins TRBV6-5 and TRBJ2-7; 7 bases align to TRBD2. J gave up 0 bases and V 6 bases, and 5 bases lay outside the gene matches. The CDR3 sequence is 14 residues long. CDR1 is MNHEY and CDR2 is SVGAGI in the germline V gene. The CDR3: CASRTSEYSYEQYF. The CDR3 bases are TGTGCCAGCAGAACTAGCGAGTACTCCTACGAGCAGTACTTC.

The chain combines TRBV5-1 with TRBJ2-7; 13 bases map to TRBD2. Trimming at V came to 0 bases and at J to 6 bases, leaving 6 bases not matched to a gene. Germline V lookup: CDR1 SGHRS, CDR2 YFSETQ. The CDR3 covers 16 residues. The CDR3 bases are TGCGCCAGCAGCTTGGTACTAGCGGGAGGGAGGAGCGAGCAGTACTTC. It translates to CASSLVLAGGRSEQYF.

In the case of this clone: Sequence at one end of the junction differs from germline and may be a read error. The chain carries TRBV7-6 and TRBJ1-1; TRBD1 matches 9 bases. The CDR3 is made up of 14 amino acids. Germline V gives CDR1 SGHVS, CDR2 FNYEAQ. The CDR3 loop reads CASSLGQGYTEAFF. CDR3 bases: TGTGCCAGCAGTTTAGGACAGGGGTATACTGAAGCTTTCTTT.

The CDR3 is CASSDPLTGGIAEAFF. For the CDR3, the DNA is TGTGCCAGCAGTGACCCTCTTACAGGGGGTATAGCTGAAGCTTTCTTT. V usage is TRBV2 and J usage is TRBJ1-1, with TRBD1 identical over 8 bases. V lost 3 bases, J lost 6 bases, and 12 bases stayed unmatched. The CDR3 is 16 amino acids. Germline-derived CDR1 and CDR2 are SNHLY and FYNNEI. Drawing the rest from reference TRBV2 and TRBJ1-1, the complete variable domain is EPEVTQTPSHQVTQMGQEVILRCVPISNHLYFYWYRQILGQKVEFLVSFYNNEISEKSEIFDDQFSVERPDGSNFTLKIRSTKLEDSAMYFCASSDPLTGGIAEAFFGQGTRLTVV.

J is TRBJ2-7 and V is TRBV27; 10 positions agree with TRBD2. Germline loops: CDR1 MNHEY, CDR2 SMNVEV (reference sequence). The CDR3 runs to 15 residues. V lost 6 bases and J lost 3; bases outside the gene matches: 8. The CDR3 reads CASSLAGTSDYEQYF. For the CDR3, the DNA is TGTGCCAGCAGCCTCGCCGGGACTAGCGACTACGAGCAGTACTTC.

The genes are TRBV25-1 and TRBJ2-1; the match to TRBD2 covers 7 bases. Germline CDR1 and CDR2: MGHDK and SYGVNS. The CDR3 has 16 amino acids. The junction had 11 bases not matched to a gene; V was cut back by 2 bases and J by 7 bases. DNA for the CDR3: TGTGCCAGCAGTGAAACGGGGGACTATCTCGTTAATGAGCAGTTCTTC. It translates to CASSETGDYLVNEQFF.

The chain recombines TRBV5-4 with TRBJ2-3; TRBD2 is a possible D gene (6 bases). Per the germline V gene, CDR1 is SGHNT and CDR2 is YYREEE (reference sequence). The CDR3 loop spans 15 amino acids. Trimming shortened V by 3 bases and J by 3 bases, and 14 bases separated the two germline ends. CDR3 sequence (DNA): TGTGCCAGCAGCTGGGAGGCACTCGGAACAGATACGCAGTATTTT. Protein sequence: CASSWEALGTDTQYF.

V usage is TRBV28 and J usage is TRBJ2-1, with D possibly TRBD2 on 5 matching bases. V dropped 3 bases and J dropped 0 bases, with 9 bases sitting between them. The CDR3 runs to 15 residues. Per germline, CDR1 MDHEN and CDR2 SYDVKM. Here the CDR3 DNA reads TGTGCCAGCAGTTTTAGAGGGAGCTCCTACAATGAGCAGTTCTTC. It is translated as CASSFRGSSYNEQFF.

The gene calls are TRBV5-6 and TRBJ1-5; D gene ambiguous. CDR1 and CDR2 from the germline V gene are SGHDT and YYEEEE. The V end lost 1 base, the J end lost 6 bases, and 14 bases lay between the germline ends. This CDR3 has 15 residues. Here the CDR3 DNA reads TGTGCCAGCAGCTTGCTCACGAGTGGTCTTCAGCCCCAGCATTTT. It yields the protein CASSLLTSGLQPQHF.

The rearrangement links TRBV28 to TRBJ1-5; D is undetermined. CDR3 length equals 11 residues. The V end was cut by 7 bases, the J end by 6 bases, with 7 bases between. The germline gives CDR1 MDHEN, CDR2 SYDVKM. DNA of the CDR3: TGTGCCAGCACCTCCGGTCAGCCCCAGCATTTT. Protein product: CASTSGQPQHF.

V usage is TRBV4-2 and J usage is TRBJ1-4; tentatively, D is TRBD1 (5 bases). The CDR3 spans 16 residues. Looked up from germline, CDR1 is LGHNA and CDR2 is YNFKEQ. Trimming left V 0 bases short and J 7 bases short, with 15 bases between. The CDR3 is CASSQDPAYGGEKLFF. The CDR3 region has the DNA TGTGCCAGCAGCCAAGATCCGGCCTACGGGGGTGAAAAACTGTTTTTT.

This sequence joins TRBV2 and TRBJ2-7, with 8 bases fitting TRBD1. Germline V gene data show CDR1 as SNHLY and CDR2 as FYNNEI. V lost 6 bases and J lost 0; bases outside the gene matches: 10. This CDR3 region has 16 residues. CDR3 sequence (DNA): TGTGCCAGCAGGGGGGACAGGATGAAGGGCTCCTACGAGCAGTACTTC. Encoded protein: CASRGDRMKGSYEQYF.

The J gene is TRBJ2-1, the V gene TRBV7-8; the D gene is possibly TRBD1 (6 bases). Trimming removed 1 base at V and 4 bases at J, with 17 bases between. This CDR3 is 17 amino acids long. Looked up from germline, CDR1 is SGHVS and CDR2 is FQNEAQ. CDR3 in amino acids: CASSLVPVQGQYNEQFF. In DNA form, the CDR3 reads TGTGCCAGCAGCTTAGTACCGGTCCAGGGACAATACAATGAGCAGTTCTTC.

The chain links TRBV5-5 to TRBJ2-7; TRBD1 might be the D (6 bases). The CDR3 extends over 14 amino acids. V was pared by 1 base and J by 2 bases, with 10 bases between. Germline assignment: CDR1 SGHKS and CDR2 YYEKEE (reference sequence). CDR3 sequence reads: CASSLIDRTYEQYF. The DNA of the CDR3 is TGTGCCAGCAGCTTGATAGACAGGACCTACGAGCAGTACTTC.